Following are 25 T cell receptor beta chains from one sample sequenced in a study of liver allograft versus peripheral blood T cells. Study-level background: Comparisons were made between T cell receptor repertoires found in transplanted livers and those circulating in recipients' peripheral blood.

TCRdb fed the reads into MiXCR, producing one record per CDR3 protein. In the table there are 9,500 to 13,000 distinct CDR3 sequences, about 25% of which are singletons. The receptors were sampled from a human patient who had a liver transplant. Some T cells may be the graft donor's.

This chain connects TRBV29-1 to TRBJ2-7; no clear D gene. Germline V gene lookup returns CDR1 SQVTM and CDR2 ANQGSEA. The CDR3 totals 10 residues. The V and J ends lost 5 bases and 3 bases respectively, with 5 bases between them. The CDR3 bases are TGCAGCGTTTCAGACTACGAGCAGTACTTC. Translated: CSVSDYEQYF.

This clonotype was seen more than once but under ten times. V and J are TRBV20-1 and TRBJ1-5, with TRBD1 matching 7 bases. The V segment lost 1 base and the J segment 0 bases; nucleotides outside the gene matches: 6. This CDR3 is 16 amino acids long. Germline V lookup: CDR1 DFQATT, CDR2 SNEGSKA (reference sequence). The CDR3 region has the DNA TGCAGTGCTAGAGCCCATGACAGGGATAGCAATCAGCCCCAGCATTTT. Protein: CSARAHDRDSNQPQHF.

By share, this clonotype ranks as medium-sized. In DNA, the CDR3 is TGTGCCACCAGTGATTCGGCCGTCACCTCGAACACCGGGGAGCTGTTTTTT. Translation gives CATSDSAVTSNTGELFF. This chain links TRBV24-1 with TRBJ2-2; D not certain. Per germline, CDR1 KGHDR and CDR2 SFDVKD. With 2 bases removed from V and 0 bases from J, the gap between germline ends came to 12 bases. CDR3 length: 17 residues.

In its sample, this clonotype is medium-sized (0.01 to 0.1%). J is TRBJ1-6 and V is TRBV6-2 or TRBV6-3, with 9 nucleotides matching TRBD1. CDR1 MNHEY and CDR2 SVGEGT come from the germline V gene. This CDR3 is 15 amino acids long. Unmatched junction bases numbered 4, after V lost 6 bases and J lost 4 bases. CDR3 protein: CASSDRGGYNSPLHF. CDR3 coding DNA: TGTGCCAGCAGCGACAGGGGGGGATATAATTCACCCCTCCACTTT.

The chain recombines TRBV7-9 with TRBJ2-2, with D possibly matching TRBD2 (5 bases). The CDR3 extends over 16 amino acids. Germline values: CDR1 SEHNR, CDR2 FQNEAQ (reference sequence). Trimming took 0 bases from V and 2 from J, leaving 10 bases between them. The CDR3 protein is CASSLARSENTGELFF. Here the CDR3 DNA reads TGTGCCAGCAGCTTAGCTCGTAGCGAAAACACCGGGGAGCTGTTTTTT.

J is TRBJ1-1 and V is TRBV20-1; 8 bases are a match to TRBD1. The CDR3 sequence is 14 residues long. With V trimmed by 3 bases and J by 0 bases, 3 bases remained unmatched. Germline V gene lookup returns CDR1 DFQATT and CDR2 SNEGSKA (reference sequence). As DNA, the CDR3 is TGCAGTGCTAGGAGGACAGGGATGAACACTGAAGCTTTCTTT. Translated: CSARRTGMNTEAFF.

By proportion, this clonotype is medium-sized. The CDR3 region is CASSRWVASYNSPLHF. The CDR3 DNA follows: TGTGCCAGCAGCCGCTGGGTGGCCTCCTATAATTCACCCCTCCACTTT. The V gene is TRBV7-2, the J gene TRBJ1-6; the D is unclear. The germline V gene encodes CDR1 SGHTA and CDR2 FQGNSA. The germline V and J ends were trimmed by 5 bases and 0 bases, with 11 bases remaining between them. The CDR3 has 16 residues.

The chain links TRBV15 to TRBJ1-3, with D hard to call. Germline V CDR1 and CDR2: LNHNV, YYDKDF (reference sequence). Trimming took 0 bases from V and 0 from J, leaving 9 bases between them. The CDR3 contains 16 residues. CDR3 coding DNA: TGTGCCACCAGCAGAGATCGTGAGAGCTCTGGAAACACCATATATTTT. It specifies CATSRDRESSGNTIYF.

In nucleotides, the CDR3 is TGTGCCAGCAGTTTCGGACAGGGAAAGCGGAATTCACCCCTCCACTTT. Translation gives CASSFGQGKRNSPLHF. The V call is TRBV12-3 or TRBV12-4, the J call TRBJ1-6; 8 bases fit TRBD1. Trimming cost V 3 bases and J 7 bases; bases outside gene matches: 8. The CDR3 spans 16 residues.

This clonotype was counted a few times. V gene TRBV9 combines with J gene TRBJ1-2, with 7 positions matching TRBD1. This CDR3 spans 15 amino acids. Trimming took 1 base from V and 0 from J; bases not matched to a gene: 3. Germline CDR1 SGDLS, CDR2 YYNGEE. The CDR3 bases are TGTGCCAGCAGCGTATTGGGACAGACTAACTATGGCTACACCTTC. This encodes CASSVLGQTNYGYTF.

The J gene is TRBJ1-2, the V gene TRBV18; D unresolved. The ends were cut back, 4 bases at V and 3 bases at J, with 18 bases in the middle. This CDR3 has 16 amino acids. Germline CDR1 is KGHSH and CDR2 is LQKENI. The CDR3 region is CASSLGPIVRDYGYTF. CDR3 nucleotide sequence: TGTGCCAGCTCACTTGGGCCAATCGTCCGCGACTATGGCTACACCTTC.

The V call is TRBV6-2 or TRBV6-3, the J call TRBJ2-7; 7 positions agree with TRBD2. V shed 2 bases, J shed 3 bases, and the junction held 13 bases outside the gene matches. The CDR3 sequence is 17 residues long. CDR1 is MNHEY, CDR2 SVGEGT, per germline. CDR3 in DNA: TGTGCCAGCAGTTACGCGGGGGTAAGCGCACCGGACTACGAGCAGTACTTC. Protein: CASSYAGVSAPDYEQYF.

In nucleotides, the CDR3 is TGCAGTGCAACCAGACCGACAGGGGGACGCACAGATACGCAGTATTTT. It translates to CSATRPTGGRTDTQYF. The chain uses TRBV20-1 and TRBJ2-3; TRBD1 agrees at 9 bases. This CDR3 has 16 amino acids. The V segment lost 6 bases and the J segment 1 base; nucleotides outside the gene matches: 11. Per germline, CDR1 DFQATT and CDR2 SNEGSKA (reference sequence).

The chain is built from TRBV5-4 and TRBJ2-7, with 10 nucleotides matching TRBD2. The CDR3 contains 15 residues. Germline CDR1 SGHNT, CDR2 YYREEE (reference sequence). V gave up 4 bases and J gave up 4 bases; unmatched junction bases: 8. Written as DNA, the CDR3 is TGTGCCAGCAGCCCCTGGACTAGCGGAAAGTACGAGCAGTACTTC. Its translation: CASSPWTSGKYEQYF.

V is TRBV11-1 and J is TRBJ2-6, with D unresolved. V was trimmed by 1 base and J by 0 bases, leaving 7 bases between them. The germline CDR1 and CDR2 sequences are SGHAT and FQDESV (reference sequence). CDR3 length equals 16 residues. The CDR3 coding sequence is TGTGCCAGCAGCTTAGGCCGGCTCTCTGGGGCCAACGTCCTGACTTTC. Protein sequence: CASSLGRLSGANVLTF.

Within the sample, this clonotype is medium-sized. The V call is TRBV19, the J call TRBJ2-7; 9 bases are shared with TRBD2. CDR1 is LNHDA and CDR2 is SQIVND in the germline V gene (reference sequence). Trimming removed 3 bases from V and 8 bases from J; junction bases left unmatched: 5. This CDR3 is 13 amino acids long. CDR3 nucleotide sequence: TGTGCCAGTAGTATCCAGCGGGGGGACAAGCAGTACTTC. Its protein is CASSIQRGDKQYF.

This clonotype counts as medium-sized (0.01 to 0.1%). This rearrangement joins TRBV16 to TRBJ1-2; a weak D match, TRBD1 (5 bases). There are 14 residues in the CDR3. Per the germline V gene, CDR1 is KGHSY and CDR2 is FQNENV. The V end lost 7 bases, the J end lost 1 base, and 13 bases lay between the germline ends. The CDR3 loop is CASNSGVGNYGYTF. The CDR3 nucleotides read TGTGCCAGCAACTCGGGGGTTGGTAACTATGGCTACACCTTC.

By sample fraction, this clonotype is medium-sized. The rearrangement joins TRBV6-6 to TRBJ2-1; the D call may be TRBD1 or TRBD2 (5 bases each). This CDR3 region has 13 residues. Germline values: CDR1 MNHNY, CDR2 SVGAGI (reference sequence). V lost 8 bases and J lost 6, with 14 bases in between. The CDR3 DNA follows: TGTGCCAGCGGGACCACACTTGTCAATGAGCAGTTCTTC. It yields the protein CASGTTLVNEQFF.

This clonotype was counted between two and nine times. The chain employs TRBV20-1 and TRBJ1-5, with 7 positions matching TRBD1. Germline CDR1 is DFQATT and CDR2 is SNEGSKA (reference sequence). J gave up 3 bases and V 6 bases, and 8 bases lay outside the gene matches. This CDR3 has 14 amino acids. The DNA of the CDR3 is TGCAGTGCGAGTAGAGGGACAGTCAATCAGCCCCAGCATTTT. Translated: CSASRGTVNQPQHF.

This clonotype was detected a few times. The chain carries TRBV7-9 and TRBJ1-4; TRBD1 agrees at 7 bases. CDR3 length equals 15 residues. The V segment lost 5 bases and the J segment 0 bases; nucleotides outside the gene matches: 3. Germline V gene lookup returns CDR1 SEHNR and CDR2 FQNEAQ (reference sequence). Here the CDR3 DNA reads TGTGCCAGCAGCCCCGGACAGGCAACTAATGAAAAACTGTTTTTT. It codes for CASSPGQATNEKLFF. The full variable domain, rest sourced from reference TRBV7-9 and TRBJ1-4, is DTGVSQNPRHKITKRGQNVTFRCDPISEHNRLYWYRQTLGQGPEFLTYFQNEAQLEKSRLLSDRFSAERPKGSFSTLEIQRTEQGDSAMYLCASSPGQATNEKLFFGSGTQLSVL.

The rearrangement links TRBV6-1 to TRBJ1-6; D not resolved. V was pared by 2 bases and J by 0 bases, with 8 bases between. Per germline, CDR1 MNHNS and CDR2 SASEGT. This CDR3 comprises 16 residues. CDR3 sequence (DNA): TGTGCCAGCAGTGAATTAGATCCCTCCTATAATTCACCCCTCCACTTT. It yields the protein CASSELDPSYNSPLHF.

This clonotype is deemed medium-sized (0.01 to 0.1%). The chain recombines TRBV18 with TRBJ1-1; no firm D call. Trimming took 3 bases from V and 0 from J, leaving 5 bases between them. The germline V gene has CDR1 KGHSH and CDR2 LQKENI. This CDR3 is built from 13 residues. CDR3 in DNA: TGTGCCAGCTCACCTACGGTGAACACTGAAGCTTTCTTT. The encoded protein is CASSPTVNTEAFF.

The chain couples TRBV27 to TRBJ2-1, with TRBD2 matching over 12 bases. The CDR3 runs to 18 residues. CDR1 and CDR2 from the germline V gene are MNHEY and SMNVEV (reference sequence). Losses at the gene ends were 2 bases for V and 0 bases for J; bases not matched to a gene: 5. The DNA of the CDR3 is TGTGCCAGCAGTTTAAGACTAGCGGGGGACGCCTCCTACAATGAGCAGTTCTTC. It codes for CASSLRLAGDASYNEQFF.

This clonotype was recorded at least ten times. The rearrangement uses TRBV19 and TRBJ1-2; D is perhaps TRBD1 (5 bases). The germline gives CDR1 LNHDA, CDR2 SQIVND (reference sequence). CDR3 length equals 12 residues. V was cut by 6 bases and J by 5 bases, with 10 bases left in between. CDR3 sequence (DNA): TGTGCCAGTAGAAGGGGAGATTATGGCTACACCTTC. Residues: CASRRGDYGYTF.

The rearrangement links TRBV20-1 to TRBJ1-3, with 8 bases fitting TRBD1. Germline V gene data show CDR1 as DFQATT and CDR2 as SNEGSKA (reference sequence). The trim removed 5 bases at V and 4 bases at J, leaving 4 bases unmatched. The CDR3 length is 13 residues. CDR3 region: CSAGQGSGNTIYF. CDR3 bases: TGCAGTGCTGGACAGGGCTCCGGAAACACCATATATTTT.